A selection of T cell receptor beta chains follows, all from one sample in a study of cytotoxic CD8 clonotypes in ibrutinib-treated CLL. Data came from immunoSEQ multiplex PCR; TCRdb stores just in-frame clones and leaves some out. The data contain fewer than 400,000 clones, 67% of them singletons. Sequencing used PBMCs, obtained after 36 months of ibrutinib treatment. These receptors all come from a human donor with chronic lymphocytic leukemia. CDR3s include the opening cysteine and the closing phenylalanine or tryptophan. The D gene is left open where the match is weak. Clone size is stated in some rows and not others, as once, few, many or a class when expanded.

cdr3_aa: CASSRDSNQPQHF; cdr3_nt: TGTGCCAGCAGTAGGGACAGCAATCAGCCCCAGCATTTT; d_call: NA; j_call: TRBJ1-5; v_call: TRBV28; clone_size: few
cdr3_aa: CASSLGDPTDTQYF; cdr3_nt: TGTGCCAGCAGTTTGGGGGATCCCACAGATACGCAGTATTTT; d_call: NA; j_call: TRBJ2-3; v_call: TRBV6-6; clone_size: NA
cdr3_aa: CASSLGHGGYTF; cdr3_nt: TGTGCCAGCAGCTTAGGCCACGGTGGCTACACCTTC; d_call: NA; j_call: TRBJ1-2; v_call: TRBV11-2; clone_size: NA
cdr3_aa: CASSQEGHYEQYF; cdr3_nt: TGCGCCAGCAGCCAAGAGGGGCACTACGAGCAGTACTTC; d_call: NA; j_call: TRBJ2-7; v_call: TRBV4-1; clone_size: few
cdr3_aa: CASRRRFSGGQETQYF; cdr3_nt: TGTGCCAGCAGACGTCGATTTAGCGGGGGACAAGAGACCCAGTACTTC; d_call: TRBD2; j_call: TRBJ2-5; v_call: TRBV7-2; clone_size: NA
cdr3_aa: CASSMKDRVLSEQYF; cdr3_nt: TGTGCCAGCAGCATGAAGGACAGGGTGTTGAGCGAGCAGTACTTC; d_call: TRBD1; j_call: TRBJ2-7; v_call: TRBV6-6; clone_size: NA
cdr3_aa: CASSRDRGSDTQYF; cdr3_nt: TGTGCCAGCAGTCGGGACAGGGGGTCGGATACGCAGTATTTT; d_call: TRBD1; j_call: TRBJ2-3; v_call: TRBV7-7; clone_size: once
cdr3_aa: CASSSHKGTSGSRATDTQYF; cdr3_nt: TGTGCCAGCAGTTCACATAAAGGGACTAGCGGGAGTCGGGCCACAGATACGCAGTATTTT; d_call: TRBD2; j_call: TRBJ2-3; v_call: TRBV7-6; clone_size: NA
cdr3_aa: CSVVGDRTYEQYF; cdr3_nt: TGCAGCGTTGTGGGGGACAGAACTTACGAGCAGTACTTC; d_call: TRBD1; j_call: TRBJ2-7; v_call: TRBV29-1; clone_size: NA
cdr3_aa: CASSYSMDMDQPQHF; cdr3_nt: TGTGCCAGCAGTTACTCGATGGACATGGATCAGCCCCAGCATTTT; d_call: NA; j_call: TRBJ1-5; v_call: TRBV6-5; clone_size: NA
cdr3_aa: CASGDGNQPQHF; cdr3_nt: TGCGCCAGCGGAGATGGCAATCAGCCCCAGCATTTT; d_call: NA; j_call: TRBJ1-5; v_call: TRBV10-1; clone_size: NA
cdr3_aa: CSVSTSGDTGELFF; cdr3_nt: TGCAGCGTGTCCACTAGCGGGGACACCGGGGAGCTGTTTTTT; d_call: TRBD2; j_call: TRBJ2-2; v_call: TRBV29-1; clone_size: few
cdr3_aa: CASSQGFDLEQFF; cdr3_nt: TGTGCCAGCAGCCAGGGATTCGACCTTGAGCAGTTCTTC; d_call: NA; j_call: TRBJ2-1; v_call: TRBV11-2; clone_size: NA
cdr3_aa: CSVMPGQGTNGYTF; cdr3_nt: TGCAGCGTCATGCCGGGACAGGGTACAAATGGCTACACCTTC; d_call: TRBD1; j_call: TRBJ1-2; v_call: TRBV29-1; clone_size: NA
cdr3_aa: CASTPGRPHYGYTF; cdr3_nt: TGTGCCAGCACCCCCGGACGGCCCCACTATGGCTACACCTTC; d_call: NA; j_call: TRBJ1-2; v_call: TRBV5-4; clone_size: NA
cdr3_aa: CASSSLGQANYEQYF; cdr3_nt: TGCGCCAGCAGCTCCTTGGGACAGGCTAACTACGAGCAGTACTTC; d_call: TRBD1; j_call: TRBJ2-7; v_call: TRBV5-1; clone_size: few
cdr3_aa: CASSSTGTAYEQYF; cdr3_nt: TGTGCCAGTAGTTCCACCGGGACAGCCTACGAGCAGTACTTC; d_call: TRBD1; j_call: TRBJ2-7; v_call: TRBV19; clone_size: few
cdr3_aa: CAISERGTTYGYTF; cdr3_nt: TGTGCCATCAGTGAAAGGGGGACAACTTATGGCTACACCTTC; d_call: NA; j_call: TRBJ1-2; v_call: TRBV10-3; clone_size: NA
cdr3_aa: CASEGENTDTQYF; cdr3_nt: TGCGCCAGCGAGGGGGAGAACACAGATACGCAGTATTTT; d_call: NA; j_call: TRBJ2-3; v_call: TRBV5-1; clone_size: few
cdr3_aa: CASRQGQGAYEQYF; cdr3_nt: TGTGCCAGCAGGCAGGGACAGGGGGCGTACGAGCAGTACTTC; d_call: TRBD1; j_call: TRBJ2-7; v_call: TRBV11-2; clone_size: few
cdr3_aa: CASNGQFNQPQHF; cdr3_nt: TGTGCCAGCAACGGACAGTTCAATCAGCCCCAGCATTTT; d_call: NA; j_call: TRBJ1-5; v_call: TRBV28; clone_size: NA
cdr3_aa: CASSPDRSYEQYF; cdr3_nt: TGTGCCAGCAGCCCGGACAGGTCATACGAGCAGTACTTC; d_call: TRBD1; j_call: TRBJ2-7; v_call: TRBV7-2; clone_size: few
cdr3_aa: CASSLGRGPLAEETQYF; cdr3_nt: TGCGCCAGCAGCTTGGGAAGGGGGCCGCTAGCGGAAGAGACCCAGTACTTC; d_call: NA; j_call: TRBJ2-5; v_call: TRBV5-1; clone_size: few
cdr3_aa: CATSSGQGRNQPQHF; cdr3_nt: TGTGCCACCAGCAGCGGACAGGGTCGCAATCAGCCCCAGCATTTT; d_call: TRBD1; j_call: TRBJ1-5; v_call: TRBV15; clone_size: few
cdr3_aa: CASSFSGRGNEQFF; cdr3_nt: TGTGCCAGCAGCTTTAGCGGGAGAGGCAATGAGCAGTTCTTC; d_call: TRBD2; j_call: TRBJ2-1; v_call: TRBV7-6; clone_size: NA
cdr3_aa: CASSLSMNTEAFF; cdr3_nt: TGTGCCAGCAGCTTGTCGATGAACACTGAAGCTTTCTTT; d_call: NA; j_call: TRBJ1-1; v_call: TRBV7-2; clone_size: NA
cdr3_aa: CASSQVQLGGELFF; cdr3_nt: TGCGCCAGCAGCCAAGTTCAGTTGGGCGGGGAGCTGTTTTTT; d_call: NA; j_call: TRBJ2-2; v_call: TRBV4-1; clone_size: NA
cdr3_aa: CASMRHLGLAGNEQFF; cdr3_nt: TGTGCCAGCATGCGTCATTTGGGACTAGCGGGAAATGAGCAGTTCTTC; d_call: TRBD2; j_call: TRBJ2-1; v_call: TRBV2; clone_size: NA
cdr3_aa: CASSPTGTDTQYF; cdr3_nt: TGTGCCAGCAGCCCTACGGGCACAGATACGCAGTATTTT; d_call: NA; j_call: TRBJ2-3; v_call: TRBV7-3; clone_size: NA
cdr3_aa: CASSYAGAVGETQYF; cdr3_nt: TGTGCCAGCAGTTACGCCGGAGCTGTGGGAGAGACCCAGTACTTC; d_call: NA; j_call: TRBJ2-5; v_call: TRBV6-6; clone_size: NA
cdr3_aa: CASSEPGLATETQYF; cdr3_nt: TGCGCCAGCAGTGAGCCGGGACTAGCGACGGAGACCCAGTACTTC; d_call: TRBD2; j_call: TRBJ2-5; v_call: TRBV10-2; clone_size: NA
cdr3_aa: CASSLGQGTEAFF; cdr3_nt: TGTGCCAGTAGCCTGGGACAGGGGACTGAAGCTTTCTTT; d_call: TRBD1; j_call: TRBJ1-1; v_call: TRBV19; clone_size: NA
cdr3_aa: CASSLDQVGRSSYEQYF; cdr3_nt: TGTGCCAGCAGCTTAGATCAGGTCGGTAGAAGCTCCTACGAGCAGTACTTC; d_call: NA; j_call: TRBJ2-7; v_call: TRBV11-3; clone_size: few
cdr3_aa: CASRFERGAATGELFF; cdr3_nt: TGTGCCAGCAGATTCGAGCGGGGGGCGGCCACCGGGGAGCTGTTTTTT; d_call: TRBD2; j_call: TRBJ2-2; v_call: TRBV27; clone_size: NA
cdr3_aa: CASTRANTEAFF; cdr3_nt: TGTGCCAGCACCAGGGCGAACACTGAAGCTTTCTTT; d_call: NA; j_call: TRBJ1-1; v_call: TRBV2; clone_size: NA